This entry concerns a single T cell receptor (beta chain). Its specificity is unknown. Quantitative molecular-barcoded 5'-RACE generated the TCR beta libraries. A single record per CDR3 protein comes from TCRdb applying MiXCR to the 5' RACE reads. This sample has about 90,000 distinct CDR3 sequences, with around 26% found just once. These data belong to a study of CD8 T cells in ankylosing spondylitis. Overall study results and limits: Reportedly, disease-linked clones are significantly enriched in ankylosing spondylitis patients' matched synovial fluid. A CD8+ phenotype characterized the disease-linked clones, which were relatively rare in peripheral blood. A motif of 7 to 9 highly homologous TCR beta variants was seen as apparently characteristic of ankylosing spondylitis blood.

The CDR3 length is 14 residues. Trimming shortened V by 2 bases and J by 5 bases, and 13 bases separated the two germline ends. Looked up from germline, CDR1 is SGHRS and CDR2 is YFSETQ. This chain links TRBV5-1 with TRBJ2-5, with D possibly matching TRBD2 (5 bases). The sequence came from a male donor with ankylosing spondylitis or in good health (not recorded which). Sequencing was performed on blood, either unsorted or a sorted T cell fraction (not recorded which). The CDR3 nucleotides read TGCGCCAGCAGCTTAATGGACTCCCGGGAGACCCAGTACTTC. This sequence encodes CASSLMDSRETQYF.